The present T cell receptor beta chain was sequenced within a study of early T cells in non-severe SARS-CoV-2 infection. Study-level information: Bulk RNA isolated from unsorted whole blood underwent sequencing; chains were not paired.

Attachment of unique molecular identifiers was made to individual cDNA molecules. Each CDR3 protein gets one entry after TCRdb re-called the 5' RACE reads with MiXCR. Of roughly 61,000 distinct CDR3 sequences in the sample, about 13% were seen once. A word on this clonotype: No antigen is known for it.

Overall study results and limits: Matches to VDJdb favored anti-spike CD8 responses and missed private and CD4 specificities.

The V segment lost 5 bases and the J segment 1 base; nucleotides outside the gene matches: 6. This CDR3 spans 15 amino acids. Germline lookup yields CDR1 SGHAT and CDR2 FQDESV (reference sequence). The chain carries TRBV11-1 and TRBJ2-3; TRBD2 aligns across 7 bases. Sample: whole blood, taken at baseline. The sequence was collected from an adult who was a healthcare worker with PCR-confirmed SARS-CoV-2 infection or an uninfected control (not recorded which). The DNA of the CDR3 is TGTGCCAGCAGCCCACTAGCGTTTGGCACAGATACGCAGTATTTT. This sequence encodes CASSPLAFGTDTQYF.